Each of the 30 T cell receptor beta chains below was sequenced from the same sample in a study of control samples from healthy donors and cancer patients. Clones were read by immunoSEQ multiplex PCR, and TCRdb kept only the in-frame ones, dropping some. Of 150,000 to 180,000 clones in the sample, 93% are singletons; the top ten hold over 2%. Sequenced: blood. These receptors were collected from a man aged 50-60 years in good health.

The chain combines TRBV6-6 with TRBJ1-6; no clear D. The germline gives CDR1 MNHNY, CDR2 SVGAGI (reference sequence). This CDR3 comprises 14 residues. With 4 bases removed from V and 8 bases from J, the gap between germline ends came to 12 bases. CDR3 loop: CASSFREAHSPLHF. Written as DNA, the CDR3 is TGTGCCAGCAGTTTTCGGGAGGCTCATTCACCCCTCCACTTT.

The chain links TRBV13 to TRBJ2-1, with 11 bases matching TRBD2. The CDR3 spans 15 residues. V trimming: 8 bases; J trimming: 7 bases; junction bases outside the gene matches: 10. CDR1 PRHDT and CDR2 FYEKMQ come from the germline V gene (reference sequence). The CDR3 nucleotides read TGTGCCAGCGGCTGGGTAGCGGGAGGGGTGAATGAGCAGTTCTTC. Its translation: CASGWVAGGVNEQFF. Combining the CDR3 with reference TRBV13 and TRBJ2-1 gives the whole variable domain AAGVIQSPRHLIKEKRETATLKCYPIPRHDTVYWYQQGPGQDPQFLISFYEKMQSDKGSIPDRFSAQQFSDYHSELNMSSLELGDSALYFCASGWVAGGVNEQFFGPGTRLTVL.

The V gene is TRBV6-5, the J gene TRBJ2-3; TRBD1 aligns across 7 bases. Trimming took 7 bases from V and 2 from J; bases not matched to a gene: 6. The CDR3 totals 14 residues. Germline V CDR1 and CDR2: MNHEY, SVGAGI. Here the CDR3 DNA reads TGTGCCAGCATAAGTACAGGGGCCACAGATACGCAGTATTTT. Translated: CASISTGATDTQYF.

The chain employs TRBV28 and TRBJ2-7, with D uncertain. The CDR3 totals 13 residues. The germline V gene encodes CDR1 MDHEN and CDR2 SYDVKM. V shed 7 bases and J shed 2 bases, with 12 bases lying between them. Here the CDR3 DNA reads TGTGCCAGCATCTCCTGGGATCCCTACGAGCAGTACTTC. It yields the protein CASISWDPYEQYF.

CDR3 region: CASSLGTGVRTPLHF. CDR3 nucleotide sequence: TGTGCCAGCAGTTTAGGGACAGGGGTTCGAACACCCCTCCACTTT. The chain recombines TRBV28 with TRBJ1-6; 10 positions agree with TRBD1. The germline V gene has CDR1 MDHEN and CDR2 SYDVKM. V lost 2 bases to trimming and J lost 11 bases; unmatched junction nucleotides: 6. The CDR3 is 15 amino acids.

V is TRBV12-3 or TRBV12-4 and J is TRBJ1-1, with a possible D match to TRBD1 (5 bases). This CDR3 has 13 amino acids. The V and J ends lost 1 base and 6 bases respectively, with 9 bases between them. CDR3: CASSLGGVAEAFF. The CDR3 nucleotides are TGTGCCAGCAGTTTAGGGGGGGTGGCTGAAGCTTTCTTT.

This sequence joins TRBV10-1 and TRBJ2-1, with 11 bases lining up with TRBD2. The CDR3 spans 15 residues. The J segment lost 10 bases and the V segment lost 5 bases, leaving 10 bases of the junction unmatched. Germline assignment: CDR1 WNHNN and CDR2 SYGVQD (reference sequence). The CDR3 sequence: CASSSTSGRSDEQFF. The CDR3 bases are TGCGCCAGCAGTAGTACTAGCGGGAGATCCGACGAGCAGTTCTTC.

The V and J genes are TRBV6-5 and TRBJ2-7; 10 nucleotides match TRBD2. Germline V lookup: CDR1 MNHEY, CDR2 SVGAGI. J lost 6 bases, V lost 0 bases, and 5 bases had no gene match. The CDR3 totals 15 residues. CDR3 DNA sequence: TGTGCCAGCAGTTACTCAAGTCTAGCGGGAGCCGAGCAGTACTTC. Translating it yields CASSYSSLAGAEQYF.

The V gene is TRBV27, the J gene TRBJ1-2; 9 nucleotides align to TRBD1. Unmatched junction bases numbered 7, after V lost 4 bases and J lost 1 base. The CDR3 spans 16 residues. CDR1 MNHEY and CDR2 SMNVEV come from the germline V gene (reference sequence). CDR3 sequence: CASSSGQGLYNYGYTF. The DNA for the CDR3 is TGTGCCAGCAGTTCGGGACAGGGATTATATAACTATGGCTACACCTTC.

This chain connects TRBV24-1 to TRBJ2-1; D is undetermined. Germline V gives CDR1 KGHDR, CDR2 SFDVKD. The V gene lost 8 bases and the J gene lost 7 bases, with 11 bases spanning the gap. CDR3 length: 12 amino acids. The chain's CDR3 is CATKGGGNEQFF. The CDR3 coding sequence is TGTGCCACCAAGGGCGGTGGGAATGAGCAGTTCTTC.

V gene TRBV27 combines with J gene TRBJ1-3; a possible D gene is TRBD1 (6 bases). CDR3 length: 15 amino acids. Trimming pared 0 bases from V and 2 bases from J, leaving 8 bases between. Germline V lookup: CDR1 MNHEY, CDR2 SMNVEV (reference sequence). As DNA, the CDR3 is TGTGCCAGCAGTTTATCAGGGGGTACTGGAAACACCATATATTTT. It translates to CASSLSGGTGNTIYF.

The V call is TRBV28, the J call TRBJ1-1; tentatively, D is TRBD1 (5 bases). Per germline, CDR1 MDHEN and CDR2 SYDVKM. The V gene lost 8 bases and the J gene lost 4 bases, with 17 bases spanning the gap. The CDR3 is made up of 14 amino acids. In DNA form, the CDR3 reads TGTGCCAGCGACCCGGCGGGGGGAGGCACTGAAGCTTTCTTT. Amino acids: CASDPAGGGTEAFF.

The chain couples TRBV18 to TRBJ2-3; the match to TRBD2 covers 7 bases. The germline V gene encodes CDR1 KGHSH and CDR2 LQKENI. The CDR3 contains 16 residues. The V and J ends lost 0 bases and 0 bases, in that order; junction bases with no gene match: 3. The CDR3 DNA follows: TGTGCCAGCTCACCACCGGGGACTACTAGCACAGATACGCAGTATTTT. Residues: CASSPPGTTSTDTQYF.

The genes are TRBV5-1 and TRBJ1-1; D is possibly TRBD1 (5 bases). This CDR3 comprises 16 residues. V lost 0 bases, J lost 1 base, and 13 bases lay in between. Germline V gene sequence: CDR1 SGHRS, CDR2 YFSETQ. The CDR3 coding sequence is TGCGCCAGCAGCTTGGGCCGTGGGGGAAGGAACACTGAAGCTTTCTTT. Translated, it gives CASSLGRGGRNTEAFF.

This clone was found a few times. The chain joins TRBV28 to TRBJ2-7, with D unresolved. Germline lookup yields CDR1 MDHEN and CDR2 SYDVKM. The CDR3 is made up of 14 amino acids. V lost 4 bases and J lost 1, with 11 bases in between. The CDR3: CASSSWTGSYEQYF. The CDR3 DNA reads as TGTGCCAGCAGTTCCTGGACCGGATCCTACGAGCAGTACTTC. Filled out from reference TRBV28 and TRBJ2-7, the complete variable domain reads DVKVTQSSRYLVKRTGEKVFLECVQDMDHENMFWYRQDPGLGLRLIYFSYDVKMKEKGDIPEGYSVSREKKERFSLILESASTNQTSMYLCASSSWTGSYEQYFGPGTRLTVT.

J is TRBJ1-1 and V is TRBV10-3; the D gene is possibly TRBD1 (5 bases). CDR1 is ENHRY, CDR2 SYGVKD, per germline. V lost 6 bases and J 0 bases, leaving 8 bases between the germline ends. The CDR3 spans 13 residues. The DNA of the CDR3 is TGTGCCATCAGCCGACAGCTGAACACTGAAGCTTTCTTT. Residues: CAISRQLNTEAFF.

This clone was recorded once. The chain is built from TRBV5-1 and TRBJ2-7; 7 bases map to TRBD1. The V segment lost 4 bases and the J segment 1 base; nucleotides outside the gene matches: 8. CDR1 SGHRS and CDR2 YFSETQ come from the germline V gene. The CDR3 sequence is 15 residues long. CDR3 residues: CASSRGQVLSYEQYF. The CDR3 region has the DNA TGCGCCAGCAGCAGAGGACAGGTCCTATCCTACGAGCAGTACTTC.

This clone was picked up one time. CDR3 sequence (DNA): TGTGCCAGCAGCTGGACAGGGACTTCACCCCTCCACTTT. Translating it yields CASSWTGTSPLHF. The chain recombines TRBV11-3 with TRBJ1-6; 8 positions match TRBD1. The CDR3 is 13 residues long. Germline V gene lookup returns CDR1 SGHNT and CDR2 YENEEA. V gave up 4 bases and J gave up 9 bases; unmatched junction bases: 2. The whole variable domain, remainder taken from reference TRBV11-3 and TRBJ1-6, is EAGVVQSPRYKIIEKKQPVAFWCNPISGHNTLYWYLQNLGQGPELLIRYENEEAVDDSQLPKDRFSAERLKGVDSTLKIQPAELGDSAVYLCASSWTGTSPLHFGNGTRLTVT.

The chain recombines TRBV7-2 with TRBJ2-1, with D perhaps matching TRBD2 (6 bases). Per the germline V gene, CDR1 is SGHTA and CDR2 is FQGNSA. The V end was cut by 4 bases, the J end by 3 bases, with 13 bases between. There are 15 residues in the CDR3. The CDR3 sequence: CASSSGVGLYNEQFF. In DNA, the CDR3 is TGTGCCAGCAGCTCGGGGGTGGGACTCTACAATGAGCAGTTCTTC.

This chain uses TRBV28 with TRBJ2-7; the D gene could be TRBD1 or TRBD2 (5 bases each). The CDR3 spans 13 residues. Germline CDR1 reads MDHEN; CDR2 reads SYDVKM. V dropped 7 bases and J dropped 7 bases, with 17 bases sitting between them. Written as DNA, the CDR3 is TGTGCCAGCAAGAGGGGAGTCGGTGGGGAGCAGTACTTC. It codes for CASKRGVGGEQYF. Full variable domain (remainder filled in from reference TRBV28 and TRBJ2-7): DVKVTQSSRYLVKRTGEKVFLECVQDMDHENMFWYRQDPGLGLRLIYFSYDVKMKEKGDIPEGYSVSREKKERFSLILESASTNQTSMYLCASKRGVGGEQYFGPGTRLTVT.

V and J are TRBV6-2 or TRBV6-3 and TRBJ1-3; D remains unclear. Per germline, CDR1 MNHEY and CDR2 SVGEGT. This CDR3 is built from 15 residues. The V and J ends lost 1 base and 0 bases respectively, with 7 bases between them. The CDR3 protein is CASSYYAISGNTIYF. Written as DNA, the CDR3 is TGTGCCAGCAGTTACTACGCGATCTCTGGAAACACCATATATTTT.

This clone has only a few counts. The CDR3 here is CASSLRQGSTLEQYF. In DNA, the CDR3 is TGTGCCAGCAGTTTACGACAGGGGTCCACCTTGGAGCAGTACTTC. The chain combines TRBV27 with TRBJ2-7, with 8 nucleotides matching TRBD1. The trim removed 2 bases at V and 7 bases at J, leaving 10 bases unmatched. The CDR3 consists of 15 residues. Germline V gene sequence: CDR1 MNHEY, CDR2 SMNVEV (reference sequence).

The rearrangement links TRBV7-3 to TRBJ1-2; TRBD1 matches 8 bases. From germline, CDR1 is SGHTA and CDR2 FQGTGA. The V gene end was trimmed by 6 bases and the J gene end by 2 bases; junction bases not matched to a gene: 5. This CDR3 contains 14 residues. CDR3 in amino acids: CASSPTGENYGYTF. The CDR3 nucleotides are TGTGCCAGCAGTCCGACAGGGGAGAACTATGGCTACACCTTC.

The J gene is TRBJ1-3, the V gene TRBV7-8, with D perhaps TRBD1 (5 bases). There are 15 residues in the CDR3. Trimming shortened V by 1 base and J by 0 bases, and 7 bases separated the two germline ends. Germline V lookup: CDR1 SGHVS, CDR2 FQNEAQ. The CDR3: CASSLDRTSGNTIYF. The CDR3 nucleotides are TGTGCCAGCAGCTTAGACAGGACCTCTGGAAACACCATATATTTT.

The chain combines TRBV5-1 with TRBJ2-7; 11 nucleotides align to TRBD2. Trimming took 3 bases from V and 3 from J; bases not matched to a gene: 2. From germline, CDR1 is SGHRS and CDR2 YFSETQ. CDR3 size: 14 residues. The DNA for the CDR3 is TGCGCCAGCAGCTCGGGACTAGCGGACTACGAGCAGTACTTC. Translation: CASSSGLADYEQYF.

This clone was observed once. This chain uses TRBV2 with TRBJ2-7, with 9 positions matching TRBD1. CDR1 is SNHLY, CDR2 FYNNEI, per germline. The ends lost 2 bases at V and 7 bases at J; junction bases unmatched: 9. The CDR3 loop spans 15 amino acids. The CDR3 DNA sequence: TGTGCCAGCAGTGAACGGACAGGGGCCCAGACGGAGCAGTACTTC. Its protein is CASSERTGAQTEQYF.

The gene calls are TRBV5-6 and TRBJ1-4; tentative D call: TRBD1 (6 bases). In germline, CDR1 is SGHDT, CDR2 YYEEEE. Trimming removed 5 bases from V and 4 bases from J, with 18 bases in between. The CDR3 has 16 residues. CDR3 in amino acids: CASSRDRDIFNEKLFF. In DNA, the CDR3 is TGTGCCAGCAGTCGAGACCGGGACATCTTTAATGAAAAACTGTTTTTT.

The V gene is TRBV12-3 or TRBV12-4, the J gene TRBJ1-5, with a weak D call TRBD1 (6 bases). The length of the CDR3 is 13 residues. V was cut by 4 bases and J by 6 bases, with 10 bases left in between. The CDR3 loop is CASSSSDSQPQHF. The CDR3, as DNA: TGTGCCAGCAGTTCATCGGACAGTCAGCCCCAGCATTTT.

The chain uses TRBV27 and TRBJ2-1, with TRBD2 matching 7 bases. The CDR3 consists of 16 residues. Per the germline V gene, CDR1 is MNHEY and CDR2 is SMNVEV (reference sequence). The junction had 5 bases not matched to a gene; V was cut back by 1 base and J by 2 bases. In nucleotides, the CDR3 is TGTGCCAGCAGTTTATTGGGGCTAGCGGCCTACAATGAGCAGTTCTTC. Translation: CASSLLGLAAYNEQFF.

The chain uses TRBV28 and TRBJ2-2; 8 positions agree with TRBD1. CDR1 and CDR2 from the germline V gene are MDHEN and SYDVKM. This CDR3 has 14 amino acids. V gave up 3 bases and J gave up 4 bases; unmatched junction bases: 1. DNA of the CDR3: TGTGCCAGCAGTTTCAGGGGGCTCACCGGGGAGCTGTTTTTT. This codes for CASSFRGLTGELFF.